The next 21 T cell receptor beta chains were all read from a single sample in a study of T cell responses to AZD1222 COVID-19 vaccine. Generated by immunoSEQ multiplex PCR, the TCRdb table keeps only in-frame clones and is missing some. The repertoire consists of roughly 120,000 clones, with around 92% occurring once and the leading ten covering 4.4%. Sequenced material: peripheral blood, taken on day 0 of AZD1222 vaccination. Receptors were obtained from an adult in good health.

Only one count was recorded for this clone. V usage is TRBV5-1 and J usage is TRBJ2-5; D call uncertain. Germline CDR1 SGHRS, CDR2 YFSETQ. CDR3 length equals 14 residues. Trimming pared 0 bases from V and 2 bases from J, leaving 8 bases between. In DNA, the CDR3 is TGCGCCAGCAGCTTGGAGGGCAGACAAGAGACCCAGTACTTC. Translated, it gives CASSLEGRQETQYF.

The chain couples TRBV7-9 to TRBJ1-6; D gene ambiguous. The length of the CDR3 is 16 residues. Germline CDR1 SEHNR, CDR2 FQNEAQ (reference sequence). V lost 1 base and J 7 bases, leaving 14 bases between the germline ends. The CDR3 coding sequence is TGTGCCAGCAGCTTAGGAGTGGGGTCTCGAAATTCACCCCTCCACTTT. Its protein is CASSLGVGSRNSPLHF.

V usage is TRBV27 and J usage is TRBJ2-2; a weak D match, TRBD1 (5 bases). CDR1 and CDR2 from the germline V gene are MNHEY and SMNVEV (reference sequence). V was trimmed by 2 bases and J by 6 bases, leaving 13 bases between them. There are 15 residues in the CDR3. The CDR3 sequence: CASSLRNLGAGELFF. The CDR3 region has the DNA TGTGCCAGCAGTTTAAGGAACCTAGGGGCCGGGGAGCTGTTTTTT.

This chain uses TRBV5-1 with TRBJ2-7, with D possibly being TRBD1 (5 bases). The V end was cut by 4 bases, the J end by 5 bases, with 10 bases between. The CDR3 covers 12 residues. The germline V gene has CDR1 SGHRS and CDR2 YFSETQ. This CDR3 reads CASSAQGHEQYF. The DNA of the CDR3 is TGCGCCAGCAGCGCGCAGGGCCACGAGCAGTACTTC.

The J gene is TRBJ1-5, the V gene TRBV20-1; TRBD1 is a possible D gene (6 bases). The CDR3 runs 14 residues. V shed 6 bases and J shed 0 bases, with 12 bases lying between them. Germline V gives CDR1 DFQATT, CDR2 SNEGSKA (reference sequence). The CDR3 reads CSASYRVSNQPQHF. CDR3 DNA: TGCAGTGCAAGTTACAGGGTTAGCAATCAGCCCCAGCATTTT.

The rearrangement joins TRBV9 to TRBJ2-5; possibly TRBD2 for D (5 bases). V was pared by 4 bases and J by 5 bases, with 18 bases between. The CDR3 is made up of 15 amino acids. In germline, CDR1 is SGDLS, CDR2 YYNGEE. CDR3: CASSPSSSYKETQYF. DNA of the CDR3: TGTGCCAGCAGCCCCTCCTCTAGCTACAAGGAGACCCAGTACTTC.

The gene calls are TRBV5-1 and TRBJ1-1; 10 bases line up with TRBD1. The CDR3 loop spans 15 amino acids. The trim removed 0 bases at V and 4 bases at J, leaving 3 bases unmatched. The germline V gene encodes CDR1 SGHRS and CDR2 YFSETQ. This CDR3 reads CASSLAGQGSTEAFF. As DNA, the CDR3 is TGCGCCAGCAGCTTGGCGGGACAGGGGAGCACTGAAGCTTTCTTT. The whole variable domain, remainder taken from reference TRBV5-1 and TRBJ1-1, is KAGVTQTPRYLIKTRGQQVTLSCSPISGHRSVSWYQQTPGQGLQFLFEYFSETQRNKGNFPGRFSGRQFSNSRSEMNVSTLELGDSALYLCASSLAGQGSTEAFFGQGTRLTVV.

The chain recombines TRBV5-1 with TRBJ2-4; D remains unclear. The CDR3 loop spans 13 amino acids. Germline V gene lookup returns CDR1 SGHRS and CDR2 YFSETQ. The V end lost 3 bases, the J end lost 5 bases, and 9 bases lay between the germline ends. CDR3 amino acids: CASSSLEENIQYF. The CDR3 coding sequence is TGCGCCAGCAGCTCCCTAGAGGAAAACATTCAGTACTTC.

CDR3 nucleotides: TGCGCCAGCAGCTTGTATTCCGGGACAGGGGCTACCCAGTACTTC. Encoded protein: CASSLYSGTGATQYF. This chain connects TRBV5-1 to TRBJ2-5, with 10 bases identical to TRBD1. V lost 1 base and J lost 8; bases outside the gene matches: 8. Germline V gene lookup returns CDR1 SGHRS and CDR2 YFSETQ. The CDR3 covers 15 residues.

This clone has just a few counts. The chain combines TRBV27 with TRBJ2-7; D is perhaps TRBD1 (5 bases). There are 13 residues in the CDR3. The germline gives CDR1 MNHEY, CDR2 SMNVEV (reference sequence). Trimming removed 2 bases from V and 3 bases from J, with 8 bases in between. DNA of the CDR3: TGTGCCAGCAGTTTAAGGGGATTCTACGAGCAGTACTTC. This sequence encodes CASSLRGFYEQYF.

This chain joins TRBV21-1 and TRBJ1-1; the table's D gene call, TRBD1, was not cross checked with the DNA. TRBV21-1 is labeled a pseudogene. CDR3 size: 18 residues. The CDR3 nucleotides read TGTGCCAGCAGCAAAGAGCGGGACAGGGGGCTAGAGGACACTGAAGCTTTCTTT. Translating it yields CASSKERDRGLEDTEAFF.

The chain joins TRBV28 to TRBJ2-7; a weak D match, TRBD2 (6 bases). This CDR3 contains 15 residues. Trimming stripped 6 bases from V and 2 bases from J, with 17 bases between. The V gene's germline CDR1 is MDHEN and CDR2 SYDVKM. CDR3 region: CASSPGGTEAYEQYF. CDR3 coding DNA: TGTGCCAGCAGCCCGGGCGGGACGGAAGCCTACGAGCAGTACTTC.

The chain uses TRBV19 and TRBJ1-5; no clear D gene. CDR3 length: 12 residues. V lost 3 bases, J lost 11 bases, and 11 bases lay in between. In germline, CDR1 is LNHDA, CDR2 SQIVND (reference sequence). Here the CDR3 DNA reads TGTGCCAGTAGTATTGGTGTAGCGTCCCAGCATTTT. This gives the protein CASSIGVASQHF.

On this clone: A junction end diverges from the germline sequence, so it may reflect a read error. This chain connects TRBV15 to TRBJ1-2; a possible D gene is TRBD1 (5 bases). This CDR3 contains 14 residues. Germline CDR1 LNHNV, CDR2 YYDKDF (reference sequence). Here the CDR3 DNA reads TGTACCACCAGCAGAGGGGACGGGAACTATGGCTACACCTTC. It yields the protein CTTSRGDGNYGYTF.

This chain connects TRBV4-2 to TRBJ2-3; D tentatively fits TRBD1 or TRBD2 (5 bases each). This CDR3 has 15 amino acids. Germline V gene lookup returns CDR1 LGHNA and CDR2 YNFKEQ. The germline V and J ends were trimmed by 0 bases and 1 base, with 8 bases remaining between them. In nucleotides, the CDR3 is TGTGCCAGCAGCCAAGATACGGGGCGCACAGATACGCAGTATTTT. It specifies CASSQDTGRTDTQYF.

The chain has TRBV11-3 and TRBJ2-3; 14 nucleotides agree with TRBD2. V dropped 4 bases and J dropped 0; count of bases not matched to a gene: 6. CDR1 is SGHNT, CDR2 YENEEA, per germline. The CDR3 runs 18 residues. CDR3 coding DNA: TGTGCCAGCAGCTCGGGACTAGCGGGGGCATCCAGCACAGATACGCAGTATTTT. The encoded protein is CASSSGLAGASSTDTQYF.

Points on this clone: The identical CDR3 is also encoded by other nucleotide sequences in the sample. The rearrangement joins TRBV28 to TRBJ1-1; D is ambiguous. The V end was cut by 4 bases, the J end by 2 bases, with 11 bases between. CDR3 length: 14 residues. Per germline, CDR1 MDHEN and CDR2 SYDVKM. The CDR3 DNA reads TGTGCCAGCAGTTCCGGGCAGCTAAACACTGAAGCTTTCTTT. As protein: CASSSGQLNTEAFF.

The table lists this clone with a count of one. The V gene is TRBV6-5, the J gene TRBJ2-2, with D tentatively TRBD1 (5 bases). The germline V gene has CDR1 MNHEY and CDR2 SVGAGI. CDR3 size: 14 residues. Trimming stripped 4 bases from V and 2 bases from J, with 8 bases between. The DNA for the CDR3 is TGTGCCAGCAGTTTCGGACATAACACCGGGGAGCTGTTTTTT. Its translation: CASSFGHNTGELFF.

V usage is TRBV3-1 (or the pseudogene TRBV3-2) and J usage is TRBJ2-2; 10 nucleotides line up with TRBD2. This CDR3 comprises 15 residues. J gave up 2 bases and V 4 bases, and 1 base lay outside the gene matches. Germline CDR1 reads LGHDT; CDR2 reads YNNKEL (reference sequence). The CDR3 region has the DNA TGTGCCAGCAGCCCTAGCGGGAGTAACACCGGGGAGCTGTTTTTT. It is translated as CASSPSGSNTGELFF.

The count of this clone is one. The CDR3 is CASSDSGGSTDTQYF. CDR3 sequence (DNA): TGTGCCAGCAGTGATAGCGGGGGGTCCACAGATACGCAGTATTTT. V gene TRBV6-4 combines with J gene TRBJ2-3, with 10 bases aligning to TRBD2. This CDR3 has 15 amino acids. Per germline, CDR1 MRHNA and CDR2 SNTAGT. J lost 2 bases, V lost 3 bases, and 2 bases had no gene match.

The chain couples TRBV6-5 to TRBJ2-5, with D possibly TRBD2 on 6 matching bases. The V gene lost 10 bases and the J gene lost 2 bases, with 8 bases spanning the gap. The length of the CDR3 is 11 residues. Per germline, CDR1 MNHEY and CDR2 SVGAGI. The CDR3 DNA reads TGTGCCACCGGGAGTCAAGAGACCCAGTACTTC. This sequence encodes CATGSQETQYF.